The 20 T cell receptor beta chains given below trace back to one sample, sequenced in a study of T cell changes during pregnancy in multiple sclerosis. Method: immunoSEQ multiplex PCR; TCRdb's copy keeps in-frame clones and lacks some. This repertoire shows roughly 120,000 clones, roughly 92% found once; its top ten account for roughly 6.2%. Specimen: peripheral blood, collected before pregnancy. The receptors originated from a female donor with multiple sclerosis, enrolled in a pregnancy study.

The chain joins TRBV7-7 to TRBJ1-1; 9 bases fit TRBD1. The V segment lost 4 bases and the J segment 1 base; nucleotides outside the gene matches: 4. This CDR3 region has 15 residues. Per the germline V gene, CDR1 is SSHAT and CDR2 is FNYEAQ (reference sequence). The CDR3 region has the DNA TGTGCCAGCAGCTCGCGACAGGGGGAGAACACTGAAGCTTTCTTT. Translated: CASSSRQGENTEAFF.

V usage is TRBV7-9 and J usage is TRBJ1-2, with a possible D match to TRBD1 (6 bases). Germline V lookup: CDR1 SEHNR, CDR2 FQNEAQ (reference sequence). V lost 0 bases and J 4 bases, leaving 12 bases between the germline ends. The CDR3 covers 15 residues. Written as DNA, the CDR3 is TGTGCCAGCAGCTTAGCTTCCCAGGGGCTCTATGGCTACACCTTC. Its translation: CASSLASQGLYGYTF.

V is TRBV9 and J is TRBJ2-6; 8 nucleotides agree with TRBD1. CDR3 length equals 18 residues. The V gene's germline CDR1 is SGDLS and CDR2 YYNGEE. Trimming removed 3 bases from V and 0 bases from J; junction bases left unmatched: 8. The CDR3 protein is CASSARGQESSGANVLTF. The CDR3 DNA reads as TGTGCCAGCAGCGCTAGGGGACAGGAGAGCTCTGGGGCCAACGTCCTGACTTTC.

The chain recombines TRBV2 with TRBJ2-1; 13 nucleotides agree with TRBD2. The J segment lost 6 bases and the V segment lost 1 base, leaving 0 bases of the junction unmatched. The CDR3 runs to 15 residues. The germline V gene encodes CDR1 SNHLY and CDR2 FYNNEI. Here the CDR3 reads CASSEGLAGGNEQFF. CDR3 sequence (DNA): TGTGCCAGCAGTGAAGGACTAGCGGGAGGCAATGAGCAGTTCTTC.

This CDR3 is CASSARPGQGPSFF. For the CDR3, the DNA is TGTGCCAGCAGCGCCCGCCCGGGACAGGGGCCCTCTTTCTTT. The chain recombines TRBV7-3 with TRBJ1-1; 10 nucleotides agree with TRBD1. The germline V gene encodes CDR1 SGHTA and CDR2 FQGTGA. V shed 5 bases and J 12 bases; nucleotides not matched to a gene: 12. The CDR3 contains 14 residues.

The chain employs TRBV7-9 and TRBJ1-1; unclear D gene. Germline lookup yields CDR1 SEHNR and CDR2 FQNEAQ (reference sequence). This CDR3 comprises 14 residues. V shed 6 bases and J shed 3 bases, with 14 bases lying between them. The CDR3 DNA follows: TGTGCCAGCAGGCCAAACCGAGGTGACACTGAAGCTTTCTTT. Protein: CASRPNRGDTEAFF.

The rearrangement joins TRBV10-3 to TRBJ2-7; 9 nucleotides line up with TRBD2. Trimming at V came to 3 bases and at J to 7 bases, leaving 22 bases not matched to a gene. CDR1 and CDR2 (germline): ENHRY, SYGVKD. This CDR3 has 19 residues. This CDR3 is CAISDRGVVAGGPGGEQYF. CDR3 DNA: TGTGCCATCAGTGATAGGGGCGTTGTGGCGGGAGGGCCGGGGGGGGAGCAGTACTTC.

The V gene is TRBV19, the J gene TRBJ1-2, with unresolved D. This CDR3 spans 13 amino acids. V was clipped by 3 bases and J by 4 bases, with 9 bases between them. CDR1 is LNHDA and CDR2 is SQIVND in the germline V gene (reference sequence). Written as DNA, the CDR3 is TGTGCCAGTAGTATTACTGCTATCTATGGCTACACCTTC. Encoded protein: CASSITAIYGYTF.

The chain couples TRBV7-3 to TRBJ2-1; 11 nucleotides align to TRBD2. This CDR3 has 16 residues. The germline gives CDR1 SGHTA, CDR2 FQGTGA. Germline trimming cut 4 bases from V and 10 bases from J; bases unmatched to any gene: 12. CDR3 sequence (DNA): TGTGCCAGCAGCTCCCCTTTAGCGGGAGGGTATATCGAGCAGTTCTTC. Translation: CASSSPLAGGYIEQFF.

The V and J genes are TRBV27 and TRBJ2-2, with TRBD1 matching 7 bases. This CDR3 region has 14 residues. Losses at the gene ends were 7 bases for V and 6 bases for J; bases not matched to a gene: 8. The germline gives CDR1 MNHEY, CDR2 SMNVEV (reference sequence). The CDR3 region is CASTPTGVPGELFF. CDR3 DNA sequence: TGTGCCAGCACGCCAACAGGGGTTCCCGGGGAGCTGTTTTTT.

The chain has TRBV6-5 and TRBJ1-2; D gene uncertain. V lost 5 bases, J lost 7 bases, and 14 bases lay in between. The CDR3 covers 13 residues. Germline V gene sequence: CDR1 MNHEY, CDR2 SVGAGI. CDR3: CASSRGPGGGYTF. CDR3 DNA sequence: TGTGCCAGCAGTCGGGGTCCGGGTGGTGGCTACACCTTC.

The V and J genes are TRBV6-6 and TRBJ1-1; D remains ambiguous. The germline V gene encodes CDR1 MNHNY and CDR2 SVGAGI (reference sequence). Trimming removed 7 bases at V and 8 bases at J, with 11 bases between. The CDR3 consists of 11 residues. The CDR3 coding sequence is TGTGCCAGCACGCAAGGGAGGGAAGCTTTCTTT. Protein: CASTQGREAFF.

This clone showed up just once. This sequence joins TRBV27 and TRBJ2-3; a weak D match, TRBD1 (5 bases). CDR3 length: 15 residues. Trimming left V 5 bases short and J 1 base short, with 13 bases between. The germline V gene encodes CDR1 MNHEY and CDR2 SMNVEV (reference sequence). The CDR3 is CASSPHRLGTDTQYF. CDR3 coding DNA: TGTGCCAGCAGTCCCCACAGGTTAGGCACAGATACGCAGTATTTT.

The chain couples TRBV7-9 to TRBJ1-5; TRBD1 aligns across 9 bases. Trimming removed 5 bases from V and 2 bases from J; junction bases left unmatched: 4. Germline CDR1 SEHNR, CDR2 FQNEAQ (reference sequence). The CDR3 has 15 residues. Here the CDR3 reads CASSPQGAGNQPQHF. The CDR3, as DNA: TGTGCCAGCAGCCCACAGGGGGCAGGCAATCAGCCCCAGCATTTT. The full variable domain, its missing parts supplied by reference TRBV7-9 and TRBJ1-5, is DTGVSQNPRHKITKRGQNVTFRCDPISEHNRLYWYRQTLGQGPEFLTYFQNEAQLEKSRLLSDRFSAERPKGSFSTLEIQRTEQGDSAMYLCASSPQGAGNQPQHFGDGTRLSIL.

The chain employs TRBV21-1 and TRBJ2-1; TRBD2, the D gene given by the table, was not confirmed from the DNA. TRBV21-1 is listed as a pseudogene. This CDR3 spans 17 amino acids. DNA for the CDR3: TGTGCCAGCAGCAAAGTTGTCCCCGGGCTAGCGGACAATGAGCAGTTCTTC. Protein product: CASSKVVPGLADNEQFF.

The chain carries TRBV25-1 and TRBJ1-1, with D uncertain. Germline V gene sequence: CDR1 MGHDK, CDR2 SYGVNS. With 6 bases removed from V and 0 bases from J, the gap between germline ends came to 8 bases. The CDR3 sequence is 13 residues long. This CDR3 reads CASRRELNTEAFF. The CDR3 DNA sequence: TGTGCCAGCAGGAGGGAGTTGAACACTGAAGCTTTCTTT.

The chain's CDR3 is CASSFGGQETQYF. The CDR3, as DNA: TGTGCCAGCAGCTTCGGGGGACAAGAGACCCAGTACTTC. The chain uses TRBV11-3 and TRBJ2-5; possibly TRBD2 for D (6 bases). This CDR3 spans 13 amino acids. CDR1 is SGHNT, CDR2 YENEEA, per germline. Trimming took off 3 bases at V and 2 bases at J, with 7 bases between the two ends.

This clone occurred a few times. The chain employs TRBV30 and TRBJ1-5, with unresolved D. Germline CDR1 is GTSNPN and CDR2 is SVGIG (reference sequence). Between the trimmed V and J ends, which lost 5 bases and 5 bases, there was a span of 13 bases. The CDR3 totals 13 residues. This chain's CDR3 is CAWGSGGYQPQHF. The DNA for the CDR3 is TGTGCCTGGGGGTCGGGCGGGTATCAGCCCCAGCATTTT. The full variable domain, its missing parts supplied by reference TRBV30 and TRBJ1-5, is SQTIHQWPATLVQPVGSPLSLECTVEGTSNPNLYWYRQAAGRGLQLLFYSVGIGQISSEVPQNLSASRPQDRQFILSSKKLLLSDSGFYLCAWGSGGYQPQHFGDGTRLSIL.

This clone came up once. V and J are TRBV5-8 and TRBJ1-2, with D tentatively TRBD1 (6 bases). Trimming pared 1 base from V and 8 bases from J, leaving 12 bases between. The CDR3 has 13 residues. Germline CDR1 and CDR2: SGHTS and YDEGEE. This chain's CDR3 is CASSLRGAHGYTF. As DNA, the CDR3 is TGTGCCAGCAGCTTGCGGGGGGCCCACGGCTACACCTTC.

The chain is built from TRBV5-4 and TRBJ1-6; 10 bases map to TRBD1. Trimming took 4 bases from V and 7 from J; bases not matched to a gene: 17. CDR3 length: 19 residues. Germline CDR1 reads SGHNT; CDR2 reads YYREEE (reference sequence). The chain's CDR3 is CASSGHFPGQGPSNSPLHF. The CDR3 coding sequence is TGTGCCAGCAGCGGCCACTTTCCGGGACAGGGGCCGTCCAATTCACCCCTCCACTTT.